Listed here is a single TCR beta chain. Which cohort a participant joined came from the clinical history participants gave. Clones were sequenced by immunoSEQ multiplex PCR, and TCRdb holds only the in-frame ones, with some missing. This sample has approximately 200,000 clones, with 65% to 85% found just once. This specimen belongs to a study of blood T cell repertoires in COVID-19. CDR1 and CDR2 from the germline V gene are GTSNPN and SVGIG (reference sequence). The CDR3 extends over 16 amino acids. V shed 3 bases and J shed 6 bases, with 23 bases lying between them. The TCR sequence derives from a man aged 35 to 55 who had recovered from COVID-19. The V and J genes are TRBV30 and TRBJ1-1; the D gene is possibly TRBD1 (5 bases). The specimen sequenced was PBMCs or T cells enriched from blood (not recorded which). In DNA, the CDR3 is TGTGCCTGGAGCCGAAAAGGGGTCCCCGCGAAACCTGAAGCTTTCTTT. Protein sequence: CAWSRKGVPAKPEAFF.